Listed below are T cell receptor beta chains from one sample, sequenced in a study of blood T cell repertoires in COVID-19. Assay used: immunoSEQ multiplex PCR; TCRdb lists only in-frame clones, some missing. The sample comprises around 87,000 clones, about 88% of which are singletons, and 8% to 10% rests with the top ten. The material sequenced was peripheral blood. These receptors originate from a man aged 50 to 60 with acute or convalescent COVID-19. Each CDR3 is given without its conserved first and last residue. The order of the fields is J gene, V gene, CDR3 protein.

J gene: TRBJ2-1
V gene: TRBV7-9
CDR3 protein: ASRPGTGLNEQF

J gene: TRBJ2-1
V gene: TRBV30
CDR3 protein: AFTAYNEQF

J gene: TRBJ1-1
V gene: TRBV7-2
CDR3 protein: ASSFTRDNTEAF

J gene: TRBJ1-5
V gene: TRBV2
CDR3 protein: ASSEGGWRQPQH

J gene: TRBJ2-3
V gene: TRBV7-9
CDR3 protein: ASSWGGLSTDTQY

J gene: TRBJ1-1
V gene: TRBV19
CDR3 protein: TKGCMNTEAF

J gene: TRBJ1-1
V gene: TRBV7-8
CDR3 protein: ASSLVWQGEHTEAF

J gene: TRBJ1-1
V gene: TRBV9
CDR3 protein: ASSARDRSTEAF

J gene: TRBJ2-3
V gene: TRBV19
CDR3 protein: ASRTQQGFGADTQY

J gene: TRBJ1-2
V gene: TRBV18
CDR3 protein: ASSARDRSDYGYT

J gene: TRBJ1-4
V gene: TRBV11-2
CDR3 protein: ASSLQGNANEKLF

J gene: TRBJ1-2
V gene: TRBV2
CDR3 protein: ASRVTVTNYGYT

J gene: TRBJ2-5
V gene: TRBV19
CDR3 protein: ASSKGQGLETQY

J gene: TRBJ1-2
V gene: TRBV7-9
CDR3 protein: ASSRGQNYGYT

J gene: TRBJ2-7
V gene: TRBV30
CDR3 protein: AWSPRGGSYEQY

J gene: TRBJ1-1
V gene: TRBV7-2
CDR3 protein: ASSLLSGNTEAF

J gene: TRBJ1-4
V gene: TRBV28
CDR3 protein: ASSRGTGPIGEKLF

J gene: TRBJ2-2
V gene: TRBV9
CDR3 protein: ASSTHSGTGELF

J gene: TRBJ1-6
V gene: TRBV7-2
CDR3 protein: ASSYYTDSPLH

J gene: TRBJ1-2
V gene: TRBV30
CDR3 protein: AWSGRVEGYT

J gene: TRBJ2-5
V gene: TRBV7-9
CDR3 protein: ASSLAPRTTQETQY

J gene: TRBJ1-3
V gene: TRBV18
CDR3 protein: ASSPPGQGTGNTIY

J gene: TRBJ2-7
V gene: TRBV12-3/TRBV12-4
CDR3 protein: ASSFGLSYEQY

J gene: TRBJ2-7
V gene: TRBV3-1/TRBV3-2
CDR3 protein: ASSQDLASGGYEQY

J gene: TRBJ1-6
V gene: TRBV5-1
CDR3 protein: ASSFYSGTGSSPLH

J gene: TRBJ2-5
V gene: TRBV3-1/TRBV3-2
CDR3 protein: ASRPGDRGTETQY

J gene: TRBJ1-1
V gene: TRBV4-1
CDR3 protein: ASSQDRGNRMNTEAF

J gene: TRBJ1-2
V gene: TRBV5-1
CDR3 protein: ASSFTENYGYT

J gene: TRBJ1-3
V gene: TRBV29-1
CDR3 protein: SVKVTSSGNTIY

J gene: TRBJ1-1
V gene: TRBV7-9
CDR3 protein: ASSLGQGGYTEAF

J gene: TRBJ1-1
V gene: TRBV7-9
CDR3 protein: ASSLVRDTEAF

J gene: TRBJ2-1
V gene: TRBV6-5
CDR3 protein: ASSYPAGENEQF

J gene: TRBJ1-1
V gene: TRBV6-5
CDR3 protein: ASSRQGTGTEAF

J gene: TRBJ1-6
V gene: TRBV30
CDR3 protein: ACGTLNNSPLH

J gene: TRBJ2-1
V gene: TRBV27
CDR3 protein: ASSPGLLYNEQF

J gene: TRBJ1-3
V gene: TRBV5-1
CDR3 protein: ASQGPSGNTIY

J gene: TRBJ1-2
V gene: TRBV12-3/TRBV12-4
CDR3 protein: ASSHSLYYGYT

J gene: TRBJ1-3
V gene: TRBV10-3
CDR3 protein: AISYAGQGARNTIY

J gene: TRBJ1-5
V gene: TRBV7-9
CDR3 protein: ASSLSPDQPQH

J gene: TRBJ1-1
V gene: TRBV6-5
CDR3 protein: ASRQGWGYTEAF

J gene: TRBJ2-1
V gene: TRBV20-1
CDR3 protein: SASPRAPMTSGIYNEQF

J gene: TRBJ1-2
V gene: TRBV20-1
CDR3 protein: SAAARLGYT

J gene: TRBJ1-2
V gene: TRBV19
CDR3 protein: ASRFYRGYGYT

J gene: TRBJ1-1
V gene: TRBV7-2
CDR3 protein: ASSLGQDRAARSTEAF

J gene: TRBJ2-7
V gene: TRBV6-5
CDR3 protein: ASSYDGQGAEQY

J gene: TRBJ2-1
V gene: TRBV5-1
CDR3 protein: ASSLGDRGLYNEQF

J gene: TRBJ2-1
V gene: TRBV5-8
CDR3 protein: ASSLTRNEQF

J gene: TRBJ2-3
V gene: TRBV19
CDR3 protein: ASSIGGGGVDTQY

J gene: TRBJ1-4
V gene: TRBV6-6
CDR3 protein: ASRPRGTDEKLF

J gene: TRBJ1-3
V gene: TRBV5-6
CDR3 protein: ASSRGTARISGNTIY

J gene: TRBJ2-3
V gene: TRBV5-1
CDR3 protein: ASRRGIQGTDTQY

J gene: TRBJ2-7
V gene: TRBV10-3
CDR3 protein: AISTDRGLGYEQY

J gene: TRBJ2-2
V gene: TRBV11-2
CDR3 protein: ASSLRGSGELF